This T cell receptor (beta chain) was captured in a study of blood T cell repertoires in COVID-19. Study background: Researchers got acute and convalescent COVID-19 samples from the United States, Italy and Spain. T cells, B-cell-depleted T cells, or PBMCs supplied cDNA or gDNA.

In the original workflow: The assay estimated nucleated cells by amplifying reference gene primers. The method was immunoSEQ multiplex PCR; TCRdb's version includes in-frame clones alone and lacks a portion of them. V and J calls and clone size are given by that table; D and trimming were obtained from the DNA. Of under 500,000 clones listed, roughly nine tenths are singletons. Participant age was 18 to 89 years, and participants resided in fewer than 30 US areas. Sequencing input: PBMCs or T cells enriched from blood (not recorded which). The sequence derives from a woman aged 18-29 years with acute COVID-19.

Here the CDR3 reads CASSSQREETQYF. The CDR3 DNA sequence: TGTGCCAGCTCCTCTCAGCGGGAAGAGACCCAGTACTTC. The V and J genes are TRBV6-6 and TRBJ2-5; possibly TRBD2 for D (6 bases). V was trimmed by 8 bases and J by 3 bases, leaving 13 bases between them. Germline lookup yields CDR1 MNHNY and CDR2 SVGAGI (reference sequence). The CDR3 is 13 amino acids.